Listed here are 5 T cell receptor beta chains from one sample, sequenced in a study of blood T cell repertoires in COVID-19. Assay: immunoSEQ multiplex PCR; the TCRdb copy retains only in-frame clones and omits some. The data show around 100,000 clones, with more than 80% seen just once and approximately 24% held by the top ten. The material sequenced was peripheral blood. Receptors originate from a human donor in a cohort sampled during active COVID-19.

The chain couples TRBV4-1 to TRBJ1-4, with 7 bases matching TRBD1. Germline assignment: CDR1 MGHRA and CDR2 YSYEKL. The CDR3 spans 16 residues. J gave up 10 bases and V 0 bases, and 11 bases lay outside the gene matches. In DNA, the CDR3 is TGCGCCAGCAGCCAAGATTCGACAGGGATAGGGGGAAAACTGTTTTTT. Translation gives CASSQDSTGIGGKLFF.

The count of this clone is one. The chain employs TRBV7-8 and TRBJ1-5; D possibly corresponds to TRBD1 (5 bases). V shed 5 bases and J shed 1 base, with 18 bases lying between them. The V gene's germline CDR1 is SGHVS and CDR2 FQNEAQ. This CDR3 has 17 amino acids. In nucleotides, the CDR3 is TGTGCCAGCAGCCCGGGGGTCCAACCGGGGAGCAATCAGCCCCAGCATTTT. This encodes CASSPGVQPGSNQPQHF.

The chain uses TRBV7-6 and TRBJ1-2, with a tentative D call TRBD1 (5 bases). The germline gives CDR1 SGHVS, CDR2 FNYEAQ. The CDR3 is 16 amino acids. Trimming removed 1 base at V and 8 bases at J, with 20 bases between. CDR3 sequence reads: CASSLVSDSLTGGYTF. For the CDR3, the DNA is TGTGCCAGCAGCTTAGTTTCTGACAGTCTGACTGGGGGCTACACCTTC.

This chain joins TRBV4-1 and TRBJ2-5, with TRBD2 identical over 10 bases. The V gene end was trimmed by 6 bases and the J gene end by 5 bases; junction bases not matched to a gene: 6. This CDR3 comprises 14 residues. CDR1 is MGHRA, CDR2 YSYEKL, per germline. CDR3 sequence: CASSQREGGETQYF. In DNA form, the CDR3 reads TGCGCCAGCAGTCAGCGGGAGGGCGGGGAGACCCAGTACTTC.

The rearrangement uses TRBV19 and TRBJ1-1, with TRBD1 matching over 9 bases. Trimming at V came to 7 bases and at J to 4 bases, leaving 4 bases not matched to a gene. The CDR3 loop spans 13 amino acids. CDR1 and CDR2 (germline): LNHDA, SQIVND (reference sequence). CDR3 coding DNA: TGTGCCAGTAACAGGGGGCTGATCACTGAAGCTTTCTTT. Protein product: CASNRGLITEAFF.